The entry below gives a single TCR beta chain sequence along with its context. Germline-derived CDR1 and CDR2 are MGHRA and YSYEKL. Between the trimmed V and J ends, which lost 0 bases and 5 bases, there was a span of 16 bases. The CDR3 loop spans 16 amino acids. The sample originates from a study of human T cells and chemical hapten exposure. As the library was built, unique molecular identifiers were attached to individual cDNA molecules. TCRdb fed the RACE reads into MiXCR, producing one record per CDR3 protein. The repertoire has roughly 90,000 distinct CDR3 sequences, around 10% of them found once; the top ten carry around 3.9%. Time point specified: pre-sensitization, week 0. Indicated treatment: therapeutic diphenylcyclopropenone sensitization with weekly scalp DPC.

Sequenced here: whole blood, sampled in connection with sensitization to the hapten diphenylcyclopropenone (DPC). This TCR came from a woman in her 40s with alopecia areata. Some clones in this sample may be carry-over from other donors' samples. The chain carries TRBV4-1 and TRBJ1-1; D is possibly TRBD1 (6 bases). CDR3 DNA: TGCGCCAGCAGCCAAGAGAATAGGGCCAGGGGTACTGAAGCTTTCTTT. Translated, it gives CASSQENRARGTEAFF.